One and the same sample provided the 19 T cell receptor beta chains below, sequenced in a study of identical twins. TCRdb reanalysed the 5' RACE reads using MiXCR and keeps one entry per CDR3 protein. Of hundreds of thousands of distinct CDR3 sequences in the sample, less than 8% were seen once. A further study also used this sample, focusing on yellow fever vaccine responses in identical twins.

The specimen was memory (CD45RO+) T cells sorted from blood. Receptors originate from a woman aged 18-35 years in good health.

This chain links TRBV18 with TRBJ2-3; tentative D call: TRBD1 (5 bases). This CDR3 has 15 amino acids. With 4 bases removed from V and 5 bases from J, the gap between germline ends came to 16 bases. Germline CDR1 and CDR2: KGHSH and LQKENI. The chain's CDR3 is CASSRNDLREDTQYF. CDR3 DNA: TGTGCCAGCTCACGAAACGATCTCAGGGAAGATACGCAGTATTTT.

The chain employs TRBV6-2 or TRBV6-3 and TRBJ2-7; a weak D match, TRBD1 (5 bases). Germline V gene sequence: CDR1 MNHEY, CDR2 SVGEGT. There are 14 residues in the CDR3. V lost 4 bases to trimming and J lost 0 bases, with 10 bases between them. CDR3 protein: CASSSRTFSYEQYF. As DNA, the CDR3 is TGTGCCAGCAGTTCCAGGACATTCTCCTACGAGCAGTACTTC.

The V call is TRBV11-3, the J call TRBJ2-1; TRBD2 matches at 10 bases. V gave up 5 bases and J gave up 9 bases; unmatched junction bases: 10. Germline-derived CDR1 and CDR2 are SGHNT and YENEEA. The CDR3 consists of 15 residues. CDR3: CASSKAKSGGGEQFF. For the CDR3, the DNA is TGTGCCAGCAGCAAAGCAAAAAGCGGGGGGGGTGAGCAGTTCTTC. Drawing the rest from reference TRBV11-3 and TRBJ2-1, the complete variable domain is EAGVVQSPRYKIIEKKQPVAFWCNPISGHNTLYWYLQNLGQGPELLIRYENEEAVDDSQLPKDRFSAERLKGVDSTLKIQPAELGDSAVYLCASSKAKSGGGEQFFGPGTRLTVL.

This chain links TRBV7-2 with TRBJ2-1; no definite D call. The CDR3 extends over 15 amino acids. Germline lookup yields CDR1 SGHTA and CDR2 FQGNSA. V shed 2 bases and J shed 6 bases, with 14 bases lying between them. The CDR3 sequence: CASSLSTAPSNEQFF. The CDR3 nucleotides read TGTGCCAGCAGCTTAAGTACTGCGCCTAGCAATGAGCAGTTCTTC.

The rearrangement links TRBV20-1 to TRBJ1-2, with a tentative D call TRBD1 (5 bases). The CDR3 runs 14 residues. Germline V gene sequence: CDR1 DFQATT, CDR2 SNEGSKA (reference sequence). Trimming left V 2 bases short and J 2 bases short, with 12 bases between. Written as DNA, the CDR3 is TGCAGTGCTAGACCGACGGGGGGGAACTATGGCTACACCTTC. It codes for CSARPTGGNYGYTF.

This clonotype showed up many times. V and J are TRBV6-5 and TRBJ1-6; a weak D match, TRBD1 (6 bases). The CDR3 has 16 residues. Trimming removed 4 bases from V and 6 bases from J, with 16 bases in between. Germline values: CDR1 MNHEY, CDR2 SVGAGI. The DNA for the CDR3 is TGTGCCAGCAGTTCGGGCGGCAGGGGTGCTAATTCACCCCTCCACTTT. It encodes CASSSGGRGANSPLHF.

This clonotype was counted at least ten times. The chain couples TRBV15 to TRBJ2-1; 7 bases are a match to TRBD1. V dropped 5 bases and J dropped 7; count of bases not matched to a gene: 14. This CDR3 has 16 residues. Germline lookup yields CDR1 LNHNV and CDR2 YYDKDF (reference sequence). This CDR3 reads CATSRILTGTENEQFF. The CDR3, as DNA: TGTGCCACCAGCCGGATTCTAACCGGGACAGAAAATGAGCAGTTCTTC.

There are a few counts of this clonotype. The genes are TRBV10-1 and TRBJ2-3; no definite D call. Germline CDR1 is WNHNN and CDR2 is SYGVQD (reference sequence). V lost 8 bases and J 2 bases, leaving 8 bases between the germline ends. CDR3 length equals 12 residues. In nucleotides, the CDR3 is TGCGCCAGCGGGATAAACACAGATACGCAGTATTTT. Its protein product is CASGINTDTQYF.

The chain uses TRBV6-1 and TRBJ2-1; 7 bases are shared with TRBD2. V gave up 7 bases and J gave up 5 bases; unmatched junction bases: 11. CDR1 MNHNS and CDR2 SASEGT come from the germline V gene. The CDR3 is made up of 15 amino acids. The CDR3 loop is CASKRVLAANNEQFF. CDR3 bases: TGTGCCAGCAAAAGGGTCCTAGCGGCCAACAATGAGCAGTTCTTC.

This clonotype has more than one count but fewer than ten. The chain links TRBV7-9 to TRBJ1-1, with a possible D match to TRBD1 (6 bases). CDR1 and CDR2 (germline): SEHNR, FQNEAQ (reference sequence). Trimming left V 1 base short and J 4 bases short, with 13 bases between. The CDR3 length is 15 residues. CDR3 nucleotides: TGTGCCAGCAGCTTAGGACAGGTTTTCCCCACTGAAGCTTTCTTT. Translation: CASSLGQVFPTEAFF.

In its sample, this clonotype was seen many times. CDR3 nucleotides: TGTGCCACCAGCAGAGAACAGTTAGGAGGAGAGACCCAGTACTTC. Its translation: CATSREQLGGETQYF. V usage is TRBV15 and J usage is TRBJ2-5, with D perhaps matching TRBD2 (5 bases). The CDR3 spans 15 residues. Germline-derived CDR1 and CDR2 are LNHNV and YYDKDF (reference sequence). V was clipped by 0 bases and J by 4 bases, with 12 bases between them.

The chain recombines TRBV6-5 with TRBJ2-7; the match to TRBD2 covers 7 bases. The ends lost 4 bases at V and 6 bases at J; junction bases unmatched: 12. The CDR3 length is 15 residues. Germline loops: CDR1 MNHEY, CDR2 SVGAGI. The CDR3 loop reads CASSSSSGSRREQYF. Here the CDR3 DNA reads TGTGCCAGCAGTTCATCTAGCGGCTCGCGTCGCGAGCAGTACTTC.

The CDR3 reads CASSNGRWDQPQHF. CDR3 nucleotides: TGTGCCAGCAGCAACGGTAGGTGGGATCAGCCCCAGCATTTT. This chain connects TRBV6-1 to TRBJ1-5; no firm D call. V dropped 6 bases and J dropped 5 bases, with 14 bases sitting between them. Germline V gene data show CDR1 as MNHNS and CDR2 as SASEGT. There are 14 residues in the CDR3.

This clonotype was seen a handful of times. The V gene is TRBV12-3 or TRBV12-4, the J gene TRBJ1-2, with a weak D call TRBD1 (5 bases). V lost 7 bases and J 8 bases, leaving 11 bases between the germline ends. The CDR3 loop spans 11 amino acids. The CDR3 sequence is CASTGRGGYTF. The CDR3 region has the DNA TGTGCCAGCACCGGTCGGGGGGGCTACACCTTC.

A few counts support this clonotype. V and J are TRBV27 and TRBJ2-2; possibly TRBD2 for D (5 bases). CDR3 size: 13 residues. Germline V lookup: CDR1 MNHEY, CDR2 SMNVEV (reference sequence). The V end lost 6 bases, the J end lost 2 bases, and 7 bases lay between the germline ends. CDR3 nucleotide sequence: TGTGCCAGCAGACGGGGTAACACCGGGGAGCTGTTTTTT. Amino acid sequence: CASRRGNTGELFF.

This clonotype was found a few times. The rearrangement uses TRBV7-2 and TRBJ2-5; D remains ambiguous. CDR3 length equals 16 residues. Germline values: CDR1 SGHTA, CDR2 FQGNSA. V was pared by 2 bases and J by 4 bases, with 17 bases between. CDR3 protein: CASSLYQLGGSETQYF. CDR3 coding DNA: TGTGCCAGCAGCTTATATCAGTTAGGTGGATCAGAGACCCAGTACTTC.

The CDR3, as DNA: TGTGCCAGCTCACCAGACTTCACAGATACGCAGTATTTT. This gives the protein CASSPDFTDTQYF. The chain couples TRBV18 to TRBJ2-3, with D unresolved. Between the trimmed V and J ends, which lost 2 bases and 2 bases, there was a span of 5 bases. Germline V lookup: CDR1 KGHSH, CDR2 LQKENI. This CDR3 region has 13 residues.

This clonotype has only a few counts. The chain links TRBV3-1 to TRBJ1-2; no clear D. CDR1 LGHDT and CDR2 YNNKEL come from the germline V gene (reference sequence). This CDR3 is built from 13 residues. The germline V and J ends were trimmed by 1 base and 4 bases, with 7 bases remaining between them. This CDR3 is CASSQGSPYGYTF. CDR3 sequence (DNA): TGTGCCAGCAGCCAAGGAAGTCCCTATGGCTACACCTTC. Full variable domain (remainder filled in from reference TRBV3-1 and TRBJ1-2): DTAVSQTPKYLVTQMGNDKSIKCEQNLGHDTMYWYKQDSKKFLKIMFSYNNKELIINETVPNRFSPKSPDKAHLNLHINSLELGDSAVYFCASSQGSPYGYTFGSGTRLTVV.

This clonotype was observed many times. This chain links TRBV4-3 with TRBJ2-3; D is unclear. The V and J ends lost 4 bases and 2 bases respectively, with 4 bases between them. The CDR3 extends over 12 amino acids. Germline assignment: CDR1 LGHNA and CDR2 YSLEER. CDR3 amino acids: CASSPATDTQYF. In DNA form, the CDR3 reads TGCGCCAGCAGCCCGGCCACAGATACGCAGTATTTT.